The 17 T cell receptor beta chains below all came from one sample that was sequenced in a study of blood T cell repertoires in COVID-19 (dated by TCRdb to 2020 to 2022). Preparation of the library involved the immunoSEQ multiplex PCR assay. Sourced from immuneACCESS, this table was stored by TCRdb with only in-frame sequences that have V and J called. A share of the clones is absent; for the studies checked, an unresolved V gene accounts for under half, and the remainder has no known explanation. This sample lists tens of thousands of clones; roughly 82% were detected once. More than 5.5% of the sample belongs to the ten largest clones. The material sequenced was peripheral blood. The receptor source for this set is a man in his forties or fifties with active or convalescent COVID-19.

The chain has TRBV18 and TRBJ1-4; D gene ambiguous. The CDR3 has 14 residues. Germline CDR1 and CDR2: KGHSH and LQKENI. Trimming took off 3 bases at V and 8 bases at J, with 13 bases between the two ends. CDR3 sequence reads: CASSPESRREKLFF. CDR3 DNA sequence: TGTGCCAGCTCACCGGAGAGCCGGCGGGAAAAACTGTTTTTT.

The rearrangement uses TRBV19 and TRBJ2-1; 13 nucleotides agree with TRBD2. The CDR3 has 15 residues. Germline V gives CDR1 LNHDA, CDR2 SQIVND (reference sequence). Germline trimming cut 6 bases from V and 8 bases from J; bases unmatched to any gene: 7. The CDR3 here is CASRLTSGGQHEQFF. The CDR3, as DNA: TGTGCCAGTAGGTTGACTAGCGGGGGGCAGCATGAGCAGTTCTTC.

This chain connects TRBV3-1 (or the pseudogene TRBV3-2) to TRBJ2-2, with D possibly TRBD1 on 5 matching bases. Trimming shortened V by 3 bases and J by 6 bases, and 14 bases separated the two germline ends. Germline V gene data show CDR1 as LGHDT and CDR2 as YNNKEL (reference sequence). This CDR3 has 15 amino acids. This CDR3 is CASSHSGVRAGELFF. CDR3 sequence (DNA): TGTGCCAGCAGCCATTCTGGGGTCAGGGCCGGGGAGCTGTTTTTT.

V is TRBV6-5 and J is TRBJ2-7; 10 bases are shared with TRBD1. With V trimmed by 7 bases and J by 2 bases, 8 bases remained unmatched. The germline V gene has CDR1 MNHEY and CDR2 SVGAGI. This CDR3 comprises 15 residues. CDR3: CASKRPGQGTYEQYF. The DNA for the CDR3 is TGTGCCAGCAAAAGACCGGGACAGGGGACCTACGAGCAGTACTTC.

This chain joins TRBV18 and TRBJ2-1; D is undetermined. This CDR3 contains 13 residues. The V and J ends lost 0 bases and 9 bases respectively, with 9 bases between them. CDR1 and CDR2 from the germline V gene are KGHSH and LQKENI. The chain's CDR3 is CASSPPLVIEQFF. Here the CDR3 DNA reads TGTGCCAGCTCACCACCGTTAGTAATTGAGCAGTTCTTC.

This chain joins TRBV5-1 and TRBJ2-5; 14 bases map to TRBD2. The CDR3 consists of 17 residues. Germline V CDR1 and CDR2: SGHRS, YFSETQ. The ends lost 1 base at V and 4 bases at J; junction bases unmatched: 6. CDR3 residues: CASSLRAGLAGGETQYF. CDR3 coding DNA: TGCGCCAGCAGCTTGAGGGCCGGACTAGCGGGGGGAGAGACCCAGTACTTC.

This chain joins TRBV2 and TRBJ2-6; no clear D. V was pared by 3 bases and J by 2 bases, with 8 bases between. The germline V gene has CDR1 SNHLY and CDR2 FYNNEI. This CDR3 has 15 amino acids. As DNA, the CDR3 is TGTGCCAGCAGTGAGGTGGGCGCTGGGGCCAACGTCCTGACTTTC. Protein: CASSEVGAGANVLTF. Complete variable domain (other parts from reference TRBV2 and TRBJ2-6): EPEVTQTPSHQVTQMGQEVILRCVPISNHLYFYWYRQILGQKVEFLVSFYNNEISEKSEIFDDQFSVERPDGSNFTLKIRSTKLEDSAMYFCASSEVGAGANVLTFGAGSRLTVL.

The chain carries TRBV7-9 and TRBJ2-3, with TRBD2 matching over 13 bases. Unmatched junction bases numbered 6, after V lost 5 bases and J lost 7 bases. This CDR3 region has 15 residues. Germline CDR1 is SEHNR and CDR2 is FQNEAQ (reference sequence). This CDR3 is CASSDRTSGGYTQYF. CDR3 in DNA: TGTGCCAGCAGCGATCGGACTAGCGGGGGTTATACGCAGTATTTT.

This clone was found once. The chain is built from TRBV20-1 and TRBJ2-7; TRBD2 matches 7 bases. After removal of 3 bases from V and 9 bases from J, the junction contained 5 bases not matched to a gene. Germline V gene data show CDR1 as DFQATT and CDR2 as SNEGSKA (reference sequence). The CDR3 is 11 amino acids. The CDR3 DNA reads TGCAGTGCTAGTGGAGGGGAGGGGCAGTACGTC. It codes for CSASGGEGQYV.

This rearrangement joins TRBV28 to TRBJ1-6; TRBD1 is a possible D gene (6 bases). V lost 8 bases, J lost 5 bases, and 16 bases lay in between. Looked up from germline, CDR1 is MDHEN and CDR2 is SYDVKM. The CDR3 covers 15 residues. CDR3 coding DNA: TGTGCCAGCGTTACCCGGGACAAAGATAATTCACCCCTCCACTTT. Encoded protein: CASVTRDKDNSPLHF.

V gene TRBV6-2 or TRBV6-3 combines with J gene TRBJ2-5; D is unclear. V was trimmed by 5 bases and J by 1 base, leaving 11 bases between them. CDR3 length equals 14 residues. CDR1 and CDR2 (germline): MNHEY, SVGEGT. In nucleotides, the CDR3 is TGTGCCAGCAGTAAACCCAGGCCCCAAGAGACCCAGTACTTC. Its translation: CASSKPRPQETQYF.

This chain links TRBV28 with TRBJ1-5; 7 nucleotides agree with TRBD1. V was clipped by 4 bases and J by 2 bases; unmatched bases: 11. CDR1 is MDHEN, CDR2 SYDVKM, per germline. The CDR3 contains 17 residues. CDR3 sequence: CASSSNRGMVGNQPQHF. CDR3 bases: TGTGCCAGCAGTTCTAACAGGGGAATGGTTGGCAATCAGCCCCAGCATTTT.

In regard to this clone: A junction end diverges from the germline sequence, so it may reflect a read error. The V gene is TRBV3-1 (or the pseudogene TRBV3-2), the J gene TRBJ2-7, with D possibly TRBD1 on 5 matching bases. The CDR3 totals 15 residues. CDR1 is LGHDT and CDR2 is YNNKEL in the germline V gene (reference sequence). CDR3 DNA sequence: TGTGCCAGCAGCCAAGACGGACACCCCTCCGACGAGCAGTACTTC. Translation: CASSQDGHPSDEQYF.

The V and J genes are TRBV30 and TRBJ1-3; no definite D call. The CDR3 is made up of 13 amino acids. With 4 bases removed from V and 4 bases from J, the gap between germline ends came to 11 bases. In germline, CDR1 is GTSNPN, CDR2 SVGIG (reference sequence). This chain's CDR3 is CAWILPGGNTIYF. CDR3 nucleotides: TGTGCCTGGATCCTTCCGGGGGGAAACACCATATATTTT. Full variable domain (remainder filled in from reference TRBV30 and TRBJ1-3): SQTIHQWPATLVQPVGSPLSLECTVEGTSNPNLYWYRQAAGRGLQLLFYSVGIGQISSEVPQNLSASRPQDRQFILSSKKLLLSDSGFYLCAWILPGGNTIYFGEGSWLTVV.

The rearrangement joins TRBV5-1 to TRBJ2-5; D is uncertain. V lost 2 bases and J lost 1, with 12 bases in between. Germline V lookup: CDR1 SGHRS, CDR2 YFSETQ. This CDR3 contains 15 residues. This CDR3 reads CASSFNLQAQETQYF. CDR3 coding DNA: TGCGCCAGCAGCTTCAACCTTCAGGCCCAAGAGACCCAGTACTTC. The full variable domain, completed using reference TRBV5-1 and TRBJ2-5, is KAGVTQTPRYLIKTRGQQVTLSCSPISGHRSVSWYQQTPGQGLQFLFEYFSETQRNKGNFPGRFSGRQFSNSRSEMNVSTLELGDSALYLCASSFNLQAQETQYFGPGTRLLVL.

V is TRBV11-2 and J is TRBJ2-5; 11 nucleotides align to TRBD1. Trimming cost V 1 base and J 5 bases; bases outside gene matches: 0. The CDR3 is 14 amino acids. Per germline, CDR1 SGHAT and CDR2 FQNNGV. The CDR3 is CASSLGTGGETQYF. As DNA, the CDR3 is TGTGCCAGCAGCTTAGGGACAGGGGGCGAGACCCAGTACTTC.

This clone appeared once. V is TRBV6-6 and J is TRBJ2-1; 7 bases agree with TRBD1. The CDR3 is made up of 16 amino acids. Germline CDR1 reads MNHNY; CDR2 reads SVGAGI (reference sequence). Trimming cost V 6 bases and J 0 bases; bases outside gene matches: 8. CDR3 protein: CASRHGQVSSYNEQFF. As DNA, the CDR3 is TGTGCCAGCAGACACGGACAGGTCAGCTCCTACAATGAGCAGTTCTTC.